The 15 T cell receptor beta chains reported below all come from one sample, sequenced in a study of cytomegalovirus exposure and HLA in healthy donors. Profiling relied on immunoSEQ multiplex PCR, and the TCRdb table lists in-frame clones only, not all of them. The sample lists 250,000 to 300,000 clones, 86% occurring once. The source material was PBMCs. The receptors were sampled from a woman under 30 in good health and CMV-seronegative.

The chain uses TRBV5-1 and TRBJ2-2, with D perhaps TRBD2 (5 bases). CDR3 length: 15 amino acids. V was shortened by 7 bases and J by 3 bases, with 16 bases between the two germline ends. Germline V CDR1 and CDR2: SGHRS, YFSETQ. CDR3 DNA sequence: TGCGCCAGCTGGGCCACGGGCGGGTACACCGGGGAGCTGTTTTTT. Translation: CASWATGGYTGELFF.

The DNA of the CDR3 is TGTGCCAGCAGTGGTGCGACAAGATACGAGCAGTACTTC. Translating gives CASSGATRYEQYF. The chain recombines TRBV27 with TRBJ2-7, with unresolved D. The CDR3 loop spans 13 amino acids. V was pared by 5 bases and J by 4 bases, with 12 bases between. Germline assignment: CDR1 MNHEY and CDR2 SMNVEV (reference sequence).

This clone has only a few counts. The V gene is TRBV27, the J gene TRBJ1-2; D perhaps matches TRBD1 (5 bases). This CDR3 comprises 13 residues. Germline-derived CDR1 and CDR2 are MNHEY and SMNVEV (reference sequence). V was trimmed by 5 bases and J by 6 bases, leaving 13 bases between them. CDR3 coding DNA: TGTGCCAGCAGTGCGGGACGACCGGATGGCTACACCTTC. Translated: CASSAGRPDGYTF.

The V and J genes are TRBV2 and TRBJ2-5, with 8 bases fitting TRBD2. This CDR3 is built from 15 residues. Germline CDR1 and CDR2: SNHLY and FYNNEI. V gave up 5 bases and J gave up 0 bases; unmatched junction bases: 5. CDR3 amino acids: CASSTRAGDQETQYF. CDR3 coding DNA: TGTGCCAGCAGTACCCGAGCGGGGGACCAAGAGACCCAGTACTTC.

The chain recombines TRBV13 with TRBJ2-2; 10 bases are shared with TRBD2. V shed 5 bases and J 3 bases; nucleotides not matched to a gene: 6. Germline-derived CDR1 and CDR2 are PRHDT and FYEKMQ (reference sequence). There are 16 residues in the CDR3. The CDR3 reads CASSPLAGADTGELFF. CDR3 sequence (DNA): TGTGCCAGCAGCCCCCTAGCGGGAGCCGACACCGGGGAGCTGTTTTTT.

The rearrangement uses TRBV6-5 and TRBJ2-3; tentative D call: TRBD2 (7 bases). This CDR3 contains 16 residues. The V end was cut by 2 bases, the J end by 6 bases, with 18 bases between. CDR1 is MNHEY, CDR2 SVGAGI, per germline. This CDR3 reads CASSYGGGPRADTQYF. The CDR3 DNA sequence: TGTGCCAGCAGTTACGGGGGGGGCCCCCGGGCTGATACGCAGTATTTT.

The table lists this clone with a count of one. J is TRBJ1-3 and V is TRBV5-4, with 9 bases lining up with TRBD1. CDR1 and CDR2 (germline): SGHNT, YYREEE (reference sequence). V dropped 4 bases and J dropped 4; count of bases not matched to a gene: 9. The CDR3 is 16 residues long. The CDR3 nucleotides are TGTGCCAGCAGCGCGAATCCGGGACAGGGAGGAAACACCATATATTTT. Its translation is CASSANPGQGGNTIYF.

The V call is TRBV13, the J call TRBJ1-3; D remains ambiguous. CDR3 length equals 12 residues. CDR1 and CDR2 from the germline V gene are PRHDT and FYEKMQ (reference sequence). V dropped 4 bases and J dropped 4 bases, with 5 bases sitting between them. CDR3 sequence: CASSSQGNTIYF. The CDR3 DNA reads TGTGCCAGCAGCTCACAGGGAAACACCATATATTTT. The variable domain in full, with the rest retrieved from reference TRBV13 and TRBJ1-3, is AAGVIQSPRHLIKEKRETATLKCYPIPRHDTVYWYQQGPGQDPQFLISFYEKMQSDKGSIPDRFSAQQFSDYHSELNMSSLELGDSALYFCASSSQGNTIYFGEGSWLTVV.

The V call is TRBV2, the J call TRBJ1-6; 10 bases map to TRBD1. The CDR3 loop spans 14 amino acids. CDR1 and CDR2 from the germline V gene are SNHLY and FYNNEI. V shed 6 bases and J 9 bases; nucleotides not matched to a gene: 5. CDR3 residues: CASRYGTGASPLHF. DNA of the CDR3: TGTGCCAGCAGATACGGGACAGGGGCTTCACCCCTCCACTTT.

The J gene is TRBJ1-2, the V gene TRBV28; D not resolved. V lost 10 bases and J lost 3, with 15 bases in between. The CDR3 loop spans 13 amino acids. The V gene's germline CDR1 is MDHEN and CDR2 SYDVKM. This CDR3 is CATTQMLDYGYTF. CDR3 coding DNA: TGTGCCACAACCCAGATGTTGGACTATGGCTACACCTTC.

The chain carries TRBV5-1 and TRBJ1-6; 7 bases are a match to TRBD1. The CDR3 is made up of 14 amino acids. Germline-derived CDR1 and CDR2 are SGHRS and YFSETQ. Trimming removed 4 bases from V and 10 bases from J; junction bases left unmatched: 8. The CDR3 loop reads CASSPDTGESPLHF. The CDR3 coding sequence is TGCGCCAGCAGCCCGGATACAGGGGAATCACCCCTCCACTTT.

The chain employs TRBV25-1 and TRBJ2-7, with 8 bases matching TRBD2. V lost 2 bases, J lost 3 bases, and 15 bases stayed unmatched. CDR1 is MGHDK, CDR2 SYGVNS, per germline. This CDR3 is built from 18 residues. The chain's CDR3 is CASSEAFWAGGPIYEQYF. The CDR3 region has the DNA TGTGCCAGCAGTGAAGCGTTTTGGGCGGGAGGACCCATCTACGAGCAGTACTTC.

This chain's CDR3 is CASSLSAGDQETQYF. The CDR3 DNA sequence: TGTGCCAGCAGCTTATCTGCCGGGGACCAAGAGACCCAGTACTTC. V and J are TRBV11-3 and TRBJ2-5; D is possibly TRBD2 (5 bases). CDR1 is SGHNT and CDR2 is YENEEA in the germline V gene. The CDR3 is made up of 15 amino acids. V lost 2 bases to trimming and J lost 0 bases, with 10 bases between them. The full variable domain, its missing parts supplied by reference TRBV11-3 and TRBJ2-5, is EAGVVQSPRYKIIEKKQPVAFWCNPISGHNTLYWYLQNLGQGPELLIRYENEEAVDDSQLPKDRFSAERLKGVDSTLKIQPAELGDSAVYLCASSLSAGDQETQYFGPGTRLLVL.

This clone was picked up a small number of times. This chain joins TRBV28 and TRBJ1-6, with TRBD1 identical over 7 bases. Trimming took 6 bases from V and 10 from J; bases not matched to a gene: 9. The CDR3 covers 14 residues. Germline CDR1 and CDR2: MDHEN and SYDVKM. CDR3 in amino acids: CASSITGVGSPLHF. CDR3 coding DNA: TGTGCCAGCAGCATTACAGGGGTGGGATCACCCCTCCACTTT. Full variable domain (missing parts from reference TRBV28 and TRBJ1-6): DVKVTQSSRYLVKRTGEKVFLECVQDMDHENMFWYRQDPGLGLRLIYFSYDVKMKEKGDIPEGYSVSREKKERFSLILESASTNQTSMYLCASSITGVGSPLHFGNGTRLTVT.

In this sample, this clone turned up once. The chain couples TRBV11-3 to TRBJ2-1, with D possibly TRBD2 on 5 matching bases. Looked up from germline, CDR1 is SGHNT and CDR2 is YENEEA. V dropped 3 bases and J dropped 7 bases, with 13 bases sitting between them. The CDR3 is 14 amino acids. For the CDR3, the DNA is TGTGCCAGCAGCTTGTGGGAGATCGGGAATGAGCAGTTCTTC. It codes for CASSLWEIGNEQFF.